These 5 T cell receptor beta chains originate from one sample sequenced in a study of T cell responses to AZD1222 COVID-19 vaccine. Sequencing was performed with immunoSEQ multiplex PCR; in TCRdb, only in-frame clones are kept and a portion is missing. The sample carries about 140,000 clones, over 90% recorded once. The source material was peripheral blood, sampled on day 0 of AZD1222 vaccination. The receptors shown here come from an adult in good health.

This clone showed up just a few times. The chain recombines TRBV29-1 with TRBJ1-2, with a tentative D call TRBD1 (5 bases). Germline assignment: CDR1 SQVTM and CDR2 ANQGSEA. Trimming left V 0 bases short and J 1 base short, with 12 bases between. This CDR3 has 15 amino acids. The chain's CDR3 is CSVEESQGNNYGYTF. The CDR3 nucleotides are TGCAGCGTTGAAGAAAGCCAGGGAAATAACTATGGCTACACCTTC.

V and J are TRBV19 and TRBJ2-1; 9 bases are a match to TRBD2. In germline, CDR1 is LNHDA, CDR2 SQIVND (reference sequence). The V gene end was trimmed by 3 bases and the J gene end by 7 bases; junction bases not matched to a gene: 7. The CDR3 is 15 residues long. The CDR3 reads CASSIGGRAGNEQFF. In DNA form, the CDR3 reads TGTGCCAGTAGTATTGGCGGGAGGGCCGGAAATGAGCAGTTCTTC.

CDR3 sequence reads: CASIPFAENYNEQFF. The CDR3 DNA reads as TGTGCCAGCATCCCTTTTGCCGAGAACTACAATGAGCAGTTCTTC. J is TRBJ2-1 and V is TRBV5-6; D remains ambiguous. V lost 6 bases to trimming and J lost 3 bases, with 16 bases between them. This CDR3 spans 15 amino acids. The germline V gene encodes CDR1 SGHDT and CDR2 YYEEEE.

The V call is TRBV5-1, the J call TRBJ2-3; TRBD1 matches at 10 bases. The CDR3 runs to 14 residues. V shed 4 bases and J 2 bases; nucleotides not matched to a gene: 1. CDR1 and CDR2 (germline): SGHRS, YFSETQ. In nucleotides, the CDR3 is TGCGCCAGCAGCGACAGGGGGCCCACAGATACGCAGTATTTT. Translated: CASSDRGPTDTQYF.

The CDR3 DNA sequence: TGTGCCAGTAGTATTGGAGAACACCCTGGAAACACCATATATTTT. Its translation: CASSIGEHPGNTIYF. V is TRBV19 and J is TRBJ1-3; no definite D call. Germline CDR1 reads LNHDA; CDR2 reads SQIVND (reference sequence). Trimming stripped 3 bases from V and 2 bases from J, with 11 bases between. The CDR3 sequence is 15 residues long.